Below are 3 T cell receptor beta chains sequenced from a single sample in a study of T cell responses to AZD1222 COVID-19 vaccine. TCRdb keeps only in-frame clones here, not all; method: immunoSEQ multiplex PCR. The table lists 100,000 to 150,000 clones, approximately 90% of them singletons. This material consisted of peripheral blood, taken on day 0 of AZD1222 vaccination. The source of these receptors is an adult in good health.

This clone was detected only once. This rearrangement joins TRBV27 to TRBJ2-1, with 7 bases fitting TRBD1. This CDR3 has 13 amino acids. V dropped 6 bases and J dropped 5; count of bases not matched to a gene: 4. CDR1 MNHEY and CDR2 SMNVEV come from the germline V gene (reference sequence). This CDR3 reads CASRGTEHNEQFF. In DNA, the CDR3 is TGTGCCAGCAGGGGGACAGAACACAATGAGCAGTTCTTC.

This chain joins TRBV19 and TRBJ2-7, with TRBD1 matching over 9 bases. Trimming cost V 3 bases and J 6 bases; bases outside gene matches: 9. CDR3 length: 15 amino acids. The V gene's germline CDR1 is LNHDA and CDR2 SQIVND (reference sequence). Here the CDR3 reads CASSISGQGLGEQYF. The CDR3 bases are TGTGCCAGTAGTATTTCGGGACAGGGTCTTGGCGAGCAGTACTTC.

The gene calls are TRBV18 and TRBJ1-5; 7 nucleotides line up with TRBD1. Looked up from germline, CDR1 is KGHSH and CDR2 is LQKENI. Trimming cost V 6 bases and J 8 bases; bases outside gene matches: 7. The CDR3 runs to 13 residues. CDR3 sequence (DNA): TGTGCCAGCTCCCCTGACAGGGATGAGCCCCAGCATTTT. Its translation: CASSPDRDEPQHF. The whole variable domain, remainder taken from reference TRBV18 and TRBJ1-5, is NAGVMQNPRHLVRRRGQEARLRCSPMKGHSHVYWYRQLPEEGLKFMVYLQKENIIDESGMPKERFSAEFPKEGPSILRIQQVVRGDSAAYFCASSPDRDEPQHFGDGTRLSIL.